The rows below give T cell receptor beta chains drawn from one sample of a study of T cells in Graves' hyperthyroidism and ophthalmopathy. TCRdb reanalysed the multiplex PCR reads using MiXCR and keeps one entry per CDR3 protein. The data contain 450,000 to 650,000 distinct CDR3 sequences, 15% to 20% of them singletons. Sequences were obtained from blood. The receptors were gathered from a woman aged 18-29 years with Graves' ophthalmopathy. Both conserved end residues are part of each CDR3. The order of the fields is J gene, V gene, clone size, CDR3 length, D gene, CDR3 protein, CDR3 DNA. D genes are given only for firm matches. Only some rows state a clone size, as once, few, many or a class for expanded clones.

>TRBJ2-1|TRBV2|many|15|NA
CASSEISGSYNEQFF
TGTGCCAGCAGTGAAATAAGCGGCTCCTACAATGAGCAGTTCTTC
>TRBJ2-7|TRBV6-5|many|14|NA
CASSSVRGSYEQYF
TGTGCCAGCAGTTCGGTCCGGGGCTCCTACGAGCAGTACTTC
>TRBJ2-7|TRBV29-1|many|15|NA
CSVGVRATNTYEQYF
TGCAGCGTTGGGGTACGGGCAACGAATACCTACGAGCAGTACTTC
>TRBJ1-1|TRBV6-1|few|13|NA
CATRGRRNTEAFF
TGTGCCACCAGGGGCAGAAGAAACACTGAAGCTTTCTTT
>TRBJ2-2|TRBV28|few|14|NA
CASTLTGYTGELFF
TGTGCCAGCACCCTGACAGGTTACACCGGGGAGCTGTTTTTT
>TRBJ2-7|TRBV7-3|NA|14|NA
CASSLQGGADEQYF
TGTGCCAGCAGCTTGCAGGGTGGCGCGGACGAGCAGTACTTC
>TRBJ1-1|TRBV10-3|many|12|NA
CAITSGVAEAFF
TGTGCCATCACCTCAGGGGTGGCTGAAGCTTTCTTT
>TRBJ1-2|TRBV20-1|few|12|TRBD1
CSASPGQSGYTF
TGCAGTGCTTCTCCGGGACAGAGTGGCTACACCTTC
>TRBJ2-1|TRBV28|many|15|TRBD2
CASSLGLAEDNEQFF
TGTGCCAGCAGCCTGGGACTAGCGGAAGACAATGAGCAGTTCTTC
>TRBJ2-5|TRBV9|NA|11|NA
CASSATGTQYF
TGTGCCAGCAGCGCGACCGGGACCCAGTACTTC
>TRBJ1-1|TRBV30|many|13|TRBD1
CAWTDRSNTEAFF
TGTGCCTGGACGGACAGGTCGAACACTGAAGCTTTCTTT
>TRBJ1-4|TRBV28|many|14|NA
CASSTTGTNEKLFF
TGTGCCAGCAGCACGACGGGAACTAATGAAAAACTGTTTTTT
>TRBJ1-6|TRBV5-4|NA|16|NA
CASSRIASSYNSPLHF
TGTGCCAGCAGCCGGATTGCGAGCTCCTATAATTCACCCCTCCACTTT
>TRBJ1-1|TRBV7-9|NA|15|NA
CASKLAGRVNTEAFF
TGTGCCAGCAAACTAGCGGGACGGGTCAACACTGAAGCTTTCTTT
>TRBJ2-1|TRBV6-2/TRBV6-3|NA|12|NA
CASITGVNEQFF
TGTGCCAGCATCACGGGGGTCAATGAGCAGTTCTTC
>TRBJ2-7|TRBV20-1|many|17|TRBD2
CSARVVAGGDLSYEQYF
TGCAGTGCTAGAGTGGTAGCGGGAGGGGACCTCTCCTACGAGCAGTACTTC
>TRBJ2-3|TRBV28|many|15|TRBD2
CASSQRRAGGDTQYF
TGTGCCAGCAGCCAACGAAGAGCGGGAGGAGATACGCAGTATTTT
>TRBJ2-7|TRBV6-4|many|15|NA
CASSVWGRRPYEQYF
TGTGCCAGCAGTGTGTGGGGGCGCAGGCCCTACGAGCAGTACTTC
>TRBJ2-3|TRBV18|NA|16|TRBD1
CASSRSTGGAGDTQYF
TGTGCCAGCTCACGCTCCACAGGGGGCGCAGGAGATACGCAGTATTTT
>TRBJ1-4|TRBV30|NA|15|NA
CAWSGGTLGYEKLFF
TGTGCCTGGAGTGGAGGGACACTCGGGTATGAAAAACTGTTTTTT
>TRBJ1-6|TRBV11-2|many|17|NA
CASSLVSMSSYNSPLHF
TGTGCCAGCAGCTTAGTGTCCATGAGCTCCTATAATTCACCCCTCCACTTT
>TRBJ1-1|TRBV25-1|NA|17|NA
CASREHGTTLGGTEAFF
TGTGCCAGCAGAGAACACGGGACCACTCTTGGGGGCACTGAAGCTTTCTTT
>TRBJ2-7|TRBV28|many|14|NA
CASSTEAVSYEQYF
TGTGCCAGCAGTACAGAGGCAGTCTCCTACGAGCAGTACTTC
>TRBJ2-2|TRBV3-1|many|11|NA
CASSHTGELFF
TGTGCCAGCAGCCACACCGGGGAGCTGTTTTTT
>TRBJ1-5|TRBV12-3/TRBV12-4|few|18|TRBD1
CASSFGTGGSFSNQPQHF
TGTGCCAGCAGTTTCGGGACAGGGGGTTCTTTCAGCAATCAGCCCCAGCATTTT
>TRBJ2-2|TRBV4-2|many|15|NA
CASSIAFPNGGELFF
TGTGCCAGCAGCATTGCGTTTCCCAACGGCGGGGAGCTGTTTTTT
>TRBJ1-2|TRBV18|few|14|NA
CASSPPGDGGGYTF
TGTGCCAGCTCACCGCCGGGGGACGGTGGTGGCTACACCTTC
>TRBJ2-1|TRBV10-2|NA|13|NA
CASSGLGPNEQFF
TGCGCCAGCAGTGGGCTTGGCCCCAATGAGCAGTTCTTC
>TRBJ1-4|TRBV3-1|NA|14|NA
CASSQVGGAGKLFF
TGTGCCAGCAGCCAAGTCGGGGGGGCCGGAAAACTGTTTTTT
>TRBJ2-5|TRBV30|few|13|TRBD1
CAWSPAGGETQYF
TGTGCCTGGAGTCCCGCAGGGGGAGAGACCCAGTACTTC
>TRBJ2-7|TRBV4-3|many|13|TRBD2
CASSTRGGYEQYF
TGCGCCAGCAGCACCCGGGGGGGCTACGAGCAGTACTTC
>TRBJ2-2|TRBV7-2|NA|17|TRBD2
CASRGLAGGAGTGELFF
TGTGCCAGCAGAGGACTAGCGGGAGGGGCGGGGACCGGGGAGCTGTTTTTT
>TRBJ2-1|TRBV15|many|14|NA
CATSRVAAYNEQFF
TGTGCCACCAGCAGAGTGGCGGCCTACAATGAGCAGTTCTTC
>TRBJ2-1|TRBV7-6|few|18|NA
CASSLFAGTESSYNEQFF
TGTGCCAGCAGCTTATTCGCCGGGACCGAGAGCTCCTACAATGAGCAGTTCTTC
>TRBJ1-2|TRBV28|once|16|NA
CASSSGLHQGGGSYTF
TGTGCCAGCAGTTCAGGGTTGCACCAAGGGGGGGGCAGCTACACCTTC
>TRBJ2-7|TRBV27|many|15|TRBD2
CASSLDGTSGSEQYF
TGTGCCAGCAGTTTAGACGGGACTAGCGGGAGCGAGCAGTACTTC
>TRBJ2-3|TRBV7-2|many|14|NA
CASSRTVSTDTQYF
TGTGCCAGCAGCCGGACAGTAAGCACAGATACGCAGTATTTT
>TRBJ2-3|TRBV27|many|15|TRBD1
CASSLGQGVFRTQYF
TGTGCCAGCAGTTTAGGACAGGGGGTATTTCGCACGCAGTATTTT
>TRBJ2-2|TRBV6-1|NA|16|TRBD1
CASTAGTGSNTGELFF
TGTGCCAGTACCGCCGGGACAGGATCGAACACCGGGGAGCTGTTTTTT
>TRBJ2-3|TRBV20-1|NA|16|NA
CSARSVWTESTDTQYF
TGCAGTGCTAGATCGGTGTGGACAGAGAGCACAGATACGCAGTATTTT
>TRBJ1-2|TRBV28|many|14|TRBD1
CASTAGGVDYGYTF
TGTGCCAGTACTGCAGGGGGAGTTGACTATGGCTACACCTTC
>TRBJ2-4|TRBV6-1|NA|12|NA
CASSLDKNIQYF
TGTGCCAGCAGCCTCGACAAAAACATTCAGTACTTC
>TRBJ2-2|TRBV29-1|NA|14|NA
CSVEGGAYTGELFF
TGCAGCGTTGAAGGAGGGGCCTACACCGGGGAGCTGTTTTTT
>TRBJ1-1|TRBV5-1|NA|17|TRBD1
CASSRRAGGGKGTEAFF
TGCGCCAGCAGCAGGAGGGCTGGAGGGGGCAAGGGCACTGAAGCTTTCTTT
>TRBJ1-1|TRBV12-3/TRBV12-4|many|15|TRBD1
CASRPRQGGNTEAFF
TGTGCCAGCAGACCCCGACAGGGTGGTAACACTGAAGCTTTCTTT
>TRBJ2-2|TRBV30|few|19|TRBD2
CAWSLMPGLAGARTGELFF
TGTGCCTGGAGCCTTATGCCAGGACTAGCGGGAGCCCGGACCGGGGAGCTGTTTTTT
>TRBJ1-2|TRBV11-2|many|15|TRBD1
CASSLDQQGAYGYTF
TGTGCCAGCAGCTTAGATCAACAGGGGGCCTATGGCTACACCTTC
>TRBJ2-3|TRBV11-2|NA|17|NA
CASSRRGGEGGPDTQYF
TGTGCCAGCAGCCGGAGGGGTGGCGAAGGGGGCCCAGATACGCAGTATTTT
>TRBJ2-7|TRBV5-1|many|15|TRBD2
CASSLSSGSTYEQYF
TGCGCCAGCAGCTTGTCTAGCGGGAGCACCTACGAGCAGTACTTC
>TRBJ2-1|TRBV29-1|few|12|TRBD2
CSVGDYNNEQFF
TGCAGCGTTGGGGACTATAACAATGAGCAGTTCTTC
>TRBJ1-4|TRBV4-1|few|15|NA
CASSQDRGLREKLFF
TGCGCCAGCAGCCAAGACAGGGGTTTAAGGGAAAAACTGTTTTTT
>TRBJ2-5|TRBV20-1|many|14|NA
CSASRDGSGETQYF
TGCAGTGCTAGCCGGGACGGCTCGGGGGAGACCCAGTACTTC
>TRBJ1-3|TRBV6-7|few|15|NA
CASTAYGLKETTIYF
TGTGCCAGCACGGCCTATGGACTGAAGGAAACGACCATATATTTT